The sequence of this T cell receptor beta chain was determined in a study of T cell responses to AZD1222 COVID-19 vaccine. Analyses pooled second doses at about 4 or about 12 weeks. The repertoire was sequenced with immunoSEQ multiplex PCR; TCRdb's copy has only in-frame clones and lacks some. The repertoire holds roughly 180,000 clones, with more than 85% as singletons. V was shortened by 3 bases and J by 7 bases, with 16 bases between the two germline ends. The length of the CDR3 is 14 residues. The V gene's germline CDR1 is SGHDN and CDR2 FVKESK. As regards this clone: Its specificity is not known.

Study-wide results and caveats: Repertoire collection took place solely once the T cell response had peaked. Spike regions recognized by vaccine-associated CD4 TCRs spanned the protein, led by 160-218 and 743-854. It should be noted that donors were predominantly white British and more often female, and clonal diversity was possibly underestimated.

This sequence originates from an adult who received the AZD1222 COVID-19 vaccine. The sample here was peripheral blood, taken 28 days after the second AZD1222 dose. The chain is built from TRBV14 and TRBJ2-7; D perhaps matches TRBD2 (7 bases). The CDR3 DNA reads TGTGCCAGCAGCCATCTGGGGGGGGCGCGGGAGCAGTACTTC. Protein product: CASSHLGGAREQYF.